This record concerns one T cell receptor beta chain sequence. This record belongs to a study of control samples from healthy donors and cancer patients. Sequencing used immunoSEQ multiplex PCR; TCRdb keeps in-frame clones, though not all of them. The table lists fewer than 50,000 clones, approximately 90% of them singletons. With 7 bases clipped from V and 2 bases from J, the junction kept 10 bases outside the gene matches. CDR1 and CDR2 from the germline V gene are MNHNY and SVGAGI (reference sequence). The CDR3 sequence is 15 residues long. The TCR was taken from a man aged 25 to 40 with colorectal cancer. The rearrangement joins TRBV6-6 to TRBJ1-2, with 7 bases matching TRBD1. The sample was PBMCs. The CDR3 bases are TGTGCCAGCAATAATCCGGGACAGTTCAACTATGGCTACACCTTC. It is translated as CASNNPGQFNYGYTF.